The 14 T cell receptor beta chains reported below all come from one sample, sequenced in a study of T cell responses to AZD1222 COVID-19 vaccine. Some clones are missing from TCRdb's copy, which holds only in-frame ones; the method was immunoSEQ multiplex PCR. The data contain approximately 100,000 clones, roughly 90% of them singletons. The sequencing used peripheral blood, collected on day 0 of AZD1222 vaccination. These receptor sequences come from an adult in good health.

V is TRBV11-3 and J is TRBJ2-2, with D possibly matching TRBD1 (5 bases). Germline V lookup: CDR1 SGHNT, CDR2 YENEEA. V was trimmed by 6 bases and J by 6 bases, leaving 14 bases between them. The CDR3 totals 14 residues. CDR3 nucleotide sequence: TGTGCCAGCAGTAGCAGGGTCAACGCCGGGGAGCTGTTTTTT. Its protein product is CASSSRVNAGELFF.

This chain links TRBV18 with TRBJ1-1; D perhaps matches TRBD1 (5 bases). Germline-derived CDR1 and CDR2 are KGHSH and LQKENI. The V end was cut by 0 bases, the J end by 0 bases, with 11 bases between. This CDR3 has 16 residues. Written as DNA, the CDR3 is TGTGCCAGCTCACCACCTCCCCCCAGGGTGAACACTGAAGCTTTCTTT. It encodes CASSPPPPRVNTEAFF.

V gene TRBV7-7 combines with J gene TRBJ1-5; D call uncertain. Trimming left V 1 base short and J 4 bases short, with 14 bases between. This CDR3 is 16 amino acids long. Germline V gene sequence: CDR1 SSHAT, CDR2 FNYEAQ (reference sequence). DNA of the CDR3: TGTGCCAGCAGCTTAGTTTTTTCCGGGCTTAATCAGCCCCAGCATTTT. Protein product: CASSLVFSGLNQPQHF.

The chain recombines TRBV3-1 (or the pseudogene TRBV3-2) with TRBJ2-4; D remains ambiguous. V lost 0 bases, J lost 0 bases, and 15 bases lay in between. CDR3 size: 18 residues. CDR1 and CDR2 (germline): LGHDT, YNNKEL (reference sequence). The CDR3 reads CASSQDATIHLAKNIQYF. In nucleotides, the CDR3 is TGTGCCAGCAGCCAAGATGCAACTATACACTTAGCCAAAAACATTCAGTACTTC.

The V call is TRBV18, the J call TRBJ2-7; 7 bases map to TRBD1. This CDR3 spans 14 amino acids. From germline, CDR1 is KGHSH and CDR2 LQKENI. V dropped 4 bases and J dropped 0; count of bases not matched to a gene: 3. The CDR3 is CASSRGQSSYEQYF. CDR3 DNA: TGTGCCAGCTCACGGGGACAGAGCTCCTACGAGCAGTACTTC. Full variable domain (remainder filled in from reference TRBV18 and TRBJ2-7): NAGVMQNPRHLVRRRGQEARLRCSPMKGHSHVYWYRQLPEEGLKFMVYLQKENIIDESGMPKERFSAEFPKEGPSILRIQQVVRGDSAAYFCASSRGQSSYEQYFGPGTRLTVT.

V usage is TRBV11-2 and J usage is TRBJ1-4; 7 nucleotides line up with TRBD1. Looked up from germline, CDR1 is SGHAT and CDR2 is FQNNGV. V was pared by 6 bases and J by 3 bases, with 4 bases of the junction left unmatched. This CDR3 region has 14 residues. CDR3 coding DNA: TGTGCCAGCAGTTACAGGGGCTCTAATGAAAAACTGTTTTTT. Its protein product is CASSYRGSNEKLFF.

This clone was seen once. The rearrangement uses TRBV12-5 and TRBJ1-5, with a weak D call TRBD1 (5 bases). V was cut by 1 base and J by 6 bases, with 13 bases left in between. The CDR3 is 15 residues long. In germline, CDR1 is LGHNT, CDR2 FRNRAP. CDR3 DNA sequence: TGTGCTAGTGGTTTGGAGGAAGGGGTTTTTCAGCCCCAGCATTTT. This codes for CASGLEEGVFQPQHF.

CDR3 sequence: CASRRDDYGYTF. As DNA, the CDR3 is TGCGCCAGCAGGCGGGATGACTATGGCTACACCTTC. The rearrangement uses TRBV10-2 and TRBJ1-2; D gene ambiguous. V gave up 6 bases and J gave up 3 bases, with 8 bases separating them. The CDR3 runs to 12 residues. In germline, CDR1 is WSHSY, CDR2 SAAADI.

This clone was picked up a small number of times. V is TRBV4-1 and J is TRBJ1-1; D remains ambiguous. CDR3 length equals 13 residues. CDR1 is MGHRA, CDR2 YSYEKL, per germline. Trimming cost V 1 base and J 5 bases, with 8 bases left between them. In nucleotides, the CDR3 is TGCGCCAGCAGCCAAGGAGGAAGGACTGAAGCTTTCTTT. It yields the protein CASSQGGRTEAFF.

The V call is TRBV6-6, the J call TRBJ2-7, with TRBD1 identical over 9 bases. Germline CDR1 and CDR2: MNHNY and SVGAGI (reference sequence). The length of the CDR3 is 14 residues. Germline trimming cut 7 bases from V and 2 bases from J; bases unmatched to any gene: 6. CDR3 in amino acids: CASTLQGAAYEQYF. CDR3 DNA sequence: TGTGCCAGCACCCTACAGGGGGCTGCCTACGAGCAGTACTTC.

This chain uses TRBV9 with TRBJ1-4; D uncertain. Trimming took 0 bases from V and 7 from J, leaving 13 bases between them. The CDR3 has 15 amino acids. The V gene's germline CDR1 is SGDLS and CDR2 YYNGEE. Here the CDR3 reads CASSVASSYSEKLFF. CDR3 coding DNA: TGTGCCAGCAGCGTAGCCTCGTCATATAGTGAAAAACTGTTTTTT.

V and J are TRBV6-5 and TRBJ2-1; D is unclear. The CDR3 totals 15 residues. V gave up 2 bases and J gave up 0 bases, with 8 bases separating them. CDR1 and CDR2 from the germline V gene are MNHEY and SVGAGI. As DNA, the CDR3 is TGTGCCAGCAGTTACCAGGTACTCTCCTACAATGAGCAGTTCTTC. Protein product: CASSYQVLSYNEQFF.

This clone has a single count. The chain joins TRBV7-2 to TRBJ1-4; D is unclear. The germline V gene has CDR1 SGHTA and CDR2 FQGNSA. V was shortened by 3 bases and J by 0 bases, with 11 bases between the two germline ends. The CDR3 extends over 16 amino acids. The CDR3: CASSLVGPATNEKLFF. The CDR3 coding sequence is TGTGCCAGCAGCTTGGTAGGACCCGCAACTAATGAAAAACTGTTTTTT.

V gene TRBV11-2 combines with J gene TRBJ1-1; D is uncertain. The CDR3 runs 15 residues. Trimming pared 2 bases from V and 1 base from J, leaving 11 bases between. The germline CDR1 and CDR2 sequences are SGHAT and FQNNGV. CDR3 sequence: CASSLKPGENTEAFF. The DNA for the CDR3 is TGTGCCAGCAGCTTAAAACCCGGGGAGAACACTGAAGCTTTCTTT.